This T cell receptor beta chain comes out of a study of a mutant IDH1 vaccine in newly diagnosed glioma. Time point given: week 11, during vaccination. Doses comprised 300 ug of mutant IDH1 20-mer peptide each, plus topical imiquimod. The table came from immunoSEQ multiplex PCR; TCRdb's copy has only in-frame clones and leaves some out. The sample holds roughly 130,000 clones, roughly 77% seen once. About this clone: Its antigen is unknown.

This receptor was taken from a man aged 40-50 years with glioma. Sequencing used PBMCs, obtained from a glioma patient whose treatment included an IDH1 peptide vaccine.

The CDR3 nucleotides read TGTGCCAGCAGCCTAAACCGGGCTTCGAACACTGAAGCTTTCTTT. It yields the protein CASSLNRASNTEAFF. The rearrangement links TRBV6-1 to TRBJ1-1, with no clear D. Trimming removed 6 bases from V and 1 base from J, with 15 bases in between. The CDR3 runs to 15 residues. CDR1 MNHNS and CDR2 SASEGT come from the germline V gene.